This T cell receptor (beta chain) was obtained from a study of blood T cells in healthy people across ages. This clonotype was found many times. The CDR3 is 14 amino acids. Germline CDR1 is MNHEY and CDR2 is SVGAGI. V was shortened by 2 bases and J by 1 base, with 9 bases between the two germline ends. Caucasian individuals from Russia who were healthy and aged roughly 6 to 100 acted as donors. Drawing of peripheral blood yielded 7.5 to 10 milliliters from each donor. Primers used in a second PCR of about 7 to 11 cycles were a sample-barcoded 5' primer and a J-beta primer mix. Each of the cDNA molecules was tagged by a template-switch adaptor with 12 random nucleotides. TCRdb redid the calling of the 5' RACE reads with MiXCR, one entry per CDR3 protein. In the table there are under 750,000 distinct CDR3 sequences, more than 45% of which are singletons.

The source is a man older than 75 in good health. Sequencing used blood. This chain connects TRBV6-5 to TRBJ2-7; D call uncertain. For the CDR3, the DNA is TGTGCCAGCAGTTACCTGGGGATATCCTACGAGCAGTACTTC. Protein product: CASSYLGISYEQYF.